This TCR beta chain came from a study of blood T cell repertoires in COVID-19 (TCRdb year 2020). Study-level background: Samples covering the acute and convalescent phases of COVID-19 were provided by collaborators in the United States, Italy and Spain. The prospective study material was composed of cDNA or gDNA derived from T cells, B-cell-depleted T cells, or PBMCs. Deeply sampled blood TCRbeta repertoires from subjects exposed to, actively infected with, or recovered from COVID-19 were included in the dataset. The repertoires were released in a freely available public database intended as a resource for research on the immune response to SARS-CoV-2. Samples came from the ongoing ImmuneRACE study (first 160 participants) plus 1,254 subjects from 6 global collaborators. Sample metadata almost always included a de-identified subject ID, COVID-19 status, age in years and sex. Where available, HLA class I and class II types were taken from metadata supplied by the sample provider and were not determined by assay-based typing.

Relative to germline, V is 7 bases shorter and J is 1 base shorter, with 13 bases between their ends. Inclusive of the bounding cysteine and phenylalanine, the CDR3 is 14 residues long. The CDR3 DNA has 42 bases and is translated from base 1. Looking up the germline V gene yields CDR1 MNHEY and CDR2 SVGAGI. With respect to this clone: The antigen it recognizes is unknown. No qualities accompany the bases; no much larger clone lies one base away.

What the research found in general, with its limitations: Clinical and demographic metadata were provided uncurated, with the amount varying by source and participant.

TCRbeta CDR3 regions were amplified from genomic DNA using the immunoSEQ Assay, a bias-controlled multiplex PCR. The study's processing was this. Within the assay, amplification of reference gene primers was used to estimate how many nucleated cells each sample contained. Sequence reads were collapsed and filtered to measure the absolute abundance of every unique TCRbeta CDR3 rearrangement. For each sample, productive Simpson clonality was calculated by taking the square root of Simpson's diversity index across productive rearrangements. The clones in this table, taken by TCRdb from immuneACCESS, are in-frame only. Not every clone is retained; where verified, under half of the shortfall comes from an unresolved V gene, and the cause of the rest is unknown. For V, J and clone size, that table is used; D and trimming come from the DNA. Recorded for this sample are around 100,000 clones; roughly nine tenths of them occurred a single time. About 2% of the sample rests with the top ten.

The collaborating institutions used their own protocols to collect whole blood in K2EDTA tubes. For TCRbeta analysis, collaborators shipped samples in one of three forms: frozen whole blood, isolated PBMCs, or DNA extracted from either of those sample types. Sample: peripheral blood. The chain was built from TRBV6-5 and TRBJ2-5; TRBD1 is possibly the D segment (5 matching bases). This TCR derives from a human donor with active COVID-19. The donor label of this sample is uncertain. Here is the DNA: TGTGCCAGCACCGAAGGACATCCCCAAGAGACCCAGTACTTC. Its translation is CASTEGHPQETQYF.